This T cell receptor (beta chain) was sequenced for a study of response to subunit inactivated influenza vaccine. TCRdb processed the RT-PCR reads anew with MiXCR; each CDR3 protein has one entry. The sample yields approximately 310,000 distinct CDR3 sequences, 21% seen once. This clonotype has only a few counts. The antigen is unknown. The CDR3 runs to 16 residues. Trimming took 5 bases from V and 0 from J, leaving 13 bases between them. Germline CDR1 is MNHEY and CDR2 is SVGEGT. Study-wide results and caveats: It was suggested by the authors that few new T cells are recruited by each seasonal influenza vaccination.

The sample here was PBMCs from blood, taken about 20 months after vaccination. The chain carries TRBV6-2 or TRBV6-3 and TRBJ2-2; D remains unclear. The sequence came from a man aged 50 to 69 who received an inactivated influenza vaccine. The CDR3 DNA reads TGTGCCAGCAGTCCCCTGGCGGTTGCGAACACCGGGGAGCTGTTTTTT. Protein product: CASSPLAVANTGELFF.